This is a list of T cell receptor beta chains from one sample in a study of T cell changes during pregnancy in multiple sclerosis. TCRdb's table, derived via immunoSEQ multiplex PCR, lists solely in-frame clones and lacks some. The table shows approximately 88,000 clones, with almost 95% occurring only once. The starting material was peripheral blood, obtained in the first trimester of pregnancy. Every receptor here comes from a female donor with multiple sclerosis, enrolled in a pregnancy study. Each CDR3 is given with its conserved first and last residue. Each record gives: J gene, V gene, clone size, D gene, CDR3 DNA, CDR3 protein. The D gene is left open where the match is weak. Clone size appears in some rows only: once, few, many, or a class for an expanded clone.

J gene: TRBJ2-7; V gene: TRBV4-3; clone size: .; D gene: .; CDR3 DNA: TGCGCCAGCAGCCAAGACGGGGAGGTAGGCGAGCAGTACTTC; CDR3 protein: CASSQDGEVGEQYF
J gene: TRBJ2-7; V gene: TRBV29-1; clone size: .; D gene: TRBD2; CDR3 DNA: TGCAGCGTTGAACCTCCGGGAGGGTTCGAGCAGTACTTC; CDR3 protein: CSVEPPGGFEQYF
J gene: TRBJ1-1; V gene: TRBV28; clone size: .; D gene: TRBD1; CDR3 DNA: TGTGCCAGCAGTTTAGGAGGGGGCTGGACTGAAGCTTTCTTT; CDR3 protein: CASSLGGGWTEAFF
J gene: TRBJ1-4; V gene: TRBV7-9; clone size: .; D gene: .; CDR3 DNA: TGTGCCAGCAGCTTAGGAGCAGGGGCCACTAATGAAAAACTGTTTTTT; CDR3 protein: CASSLGAGATNEKLFF
J gene: TRBJ2-1; V gene: TRBV4-3; clone size: .; D gene: .; CDR3 DNA: TGCGCCAGCAGCCAAAACGTGTACCCCCGGGAGTTTCTGAATGAGCAGTTCTTC; CDR3 protein: CASSQNVYPREFLNEQFF
J gene: TRBJ2-3; V gene: TRBV7-2; clone size: .; D gene: TRBD2; CDR3 DNA: TGTGCCAGCAGCTTAGATCGACTAGCGGGAGTGTCAGATACGCAGTATTTT; CDR3 protein: CASSLDRLAGVSDTQYF
J gene: TRBJ1-2; V gene: TRBV5-4; clone size: .; D gene: TRBD1; CDR3 DNA: TGTGCCAGCAGCTCAGGGGGCGCTGGCTACACCTTC; CDR3 protein: CASSSGGAGYTF
J gene: TRBJ1-1; V gene: TRBV19; clone size: .; D gene: .; CDR3 DNA: TGTGCCACCCGGAGGGCAGCTACTGAAGCTTTCTTT; CDR3 protein: CATRRAATEAFF
J gene: TRBJ2-5; V gene: TRBV6-5; clone size: .; D gene: .; CDR3 DNA: TGTGCCAGCAGGGGAGTACAAGAGACCCAGTACTTC; CDR3 protein: CASRGVQETQYF
J gene: TRBJ1-2; V gene: TRBV28; clone size: .; D gene: TRBD1; CDR3 DNA: TGTGCCAGCAGTTGGACAGGAAACTATGGCTACACCTTC; CDR3 protein: CASSWTGNYGYTF
J gene: TRBJ1-5; V gene: TRBV21-1; clone size: .; D gene: .; CDR3 DNA: TGTGCCAGCAGCACTTACAGGGGGGACAATCAGCCCCAGCATTTT; CDR3 protein: CASSTYRGDNQPQHF
J gene: TRBJ2-3; V gene: TRBV20-1; clone size: .; D gene: .; CDR3 DNA: TGCAGTGCTAGTTCCGCAGATACGCAGTATTTT; CDR3 protein: CSASSADTQYF
J gene: TRBJ2-7; V gene: TRBV6-1; clone size: once; D gene: .; CDR3 DNA: TGTGCCAGCAGCGACTTCTACGAGCAGTACTTC; CDR3 protein: CASSDFYEQYF
J gene: TRBJ1-2; V gene: TRBV5-1; clone size: few; D gene: .; CDR3 DNA: TGCGCCAGCAGCTTTACAGGGAACTATGGCTACACCTTC; CDR3 protein: CASSFTGNYGYTF
J gene: TRBJ2-5; V gene: TRBV7-6; clone size: .; D gene: TRBD2; CDR3 DNA: TGTGCCAGCAGCTTGGGAGTCAGCGGGAGGAACCAAGAGACCCAGTACTTC; CDR3 protein: CASSLGVSGRNQETQYF
J gene: TRBJ2-1; V gene: TRBV6-6; clone size: .; D gene: .; CDR3 DNA: TGTGCCAGCAGTTCTAACGATGAGCAGTTCTTC; CDR3 protein: CASSSNDEQFF
J gene: TRBJ1-2; V gene: TRBV11-2; clone size: .; D gene: .; CDR3 DNA: TGTGCCAGCAGCCCCCGGGACTCGCCATATGGCTACACCTTC; CDR3 protein: CASSPRDSPYGYTF
J gene: TRBJ2-5; V gene: TRBV28; clone size: few; D gene: TRBD2; CDR3 DNA: TGTGCCAGCAGTAGGAGCGGGAGTTTCTCAGAGACCCAGTACTTC; CDR3 protein: CASSRSGSFSETQYF
J gene: TRBJ2-1; V gene: TRBV7-5; clone size: .; D gene: .; CDR3 DNA: TGTGCCAGAAGCTTATTAGCAACTGACCGACAGGGGAGGAATGAGCAGTTCTTC; CDR3 protein: CARSLLATDRQGRNEQFF
J gene: TRBJ2-1; V gene: TRBV28; clone size: .; D gene: TRBD2; CDR3 DNA: TGTGCCAGCAGTCCCACCACCATACTAGCGGGAGTGGCCGGTGAGCAGTTCTTC; CDR3 protein: CASSPTTILAGVAGEQFF
J gene: TRBJ2-7; V gene: TRBV5-6; clone size: .; D gene: TRBD1; CDR3 DNA: TGTGCCAGCAGCCGACCCGACAGGGTCCACGAGCAGTACTTC; CDR3 protein: CASSRPDRVHEQYF
J gene: TRBJ2-1; V gene: TRBV28; clone size: .; D gene: TRBD1; CDR3 DNA: TGTGCCAGCAGTCTACCGGGACAGGGGGCACATGAGCAGTTCTTC; CDR3 protein: CASSLPGQGAHEQFF
J gene: TRBJ1-2; V gene: TRBV30; clone size: .; D gene: .; CDR3 DNA: TGTGCCTGGAGTCCGCCGGGGGGAACGTATGGCTACACCTTC; CDR3 protein: CAWSPPGGTYGYTF
J gene: TRBJ1-1; V gene: TRBV5-1; clone size: once; D gene: .; CDR3 DNA: TGCGCCAGCAGCTCCCTGGGGGGGGTGAGTGAAGCTTTCTTT; CDR3 protein: CASSSLGGVSEAFF
J gene: TRBJ2-7; V gene: TRBV5-6; clone size: .; D gene: TRBD2; CDR3 DNA: TGTGCCAGCAGCTTGGGGCTAGCGGCTGACTTC; CDR3 protein: CASSLGLAADF